A single sample gave rise to the 11 T cell receptor beta chains below, sequenced in a study of STAT5B mutations in CD4+ large granular lymphocyte leukemia. Sequencing used immunoSEQ multiplex PCR; TCRdb keeps in-frame clones, though not all of them. The sample has under 35,000 clones, around two thirds seen once. Sample: CD4+ T cells from blood buffy coats. Source of these receptors: a human donor in good health.

The V call is TRBV9, the J call TRBJ2-7; the match to TRBD2 covers 14 bases. Germline V gene lookup returns CDR1 SGDLS and CDR2 YYNGEE. V shed 2 bases and J 1 base; nucleotides not matched to a gene: 11. This CDR3 is built from 19 residues. The CDR3, as DNA: TGTGCCAGCAGCGTCCTAGGAGGGACTAGCGGGGGCGTTTCCTACGAGCAGTACTTC. This gives the protein CASSVLGGTSGGVSYEQYF.

This clone was detected only a few times. This rearrangement joins TRBV30 to TRBJ1-2; D gene ambiguous. Trimming removed 0 bases at V and 10 bases at J, with 15 bases between. From germline, CDR1 is GTSNPN and CDR2 SVGIG (reference sequence). This CDR3 is built from 13 residues. The CDR3 reads CAWSVLGNGVYTF. Here the CDR3 DNA reads TGTGCCTGGAGTGTCCTGGGGAATGGGGTCTACACCTTC.

The rearrangement joins TRBV30 to TRBJ2-5, with D possibly matching TRBD2 (5 bases). The CDR3 contains 11 residues. V shed 5 bases and J shed 4 bases, with 8 bases lying between them. The germline V gene encodes CDR1 GTSNPN and CDR2 SVGIG (reference sequence). The CDR3 sequence: CAWAEGETQYF. CDR3 DNA sequence: TGTGCCTGGGCAGAGGGAGAGACCCAGTACTTC.

The chain links TRBV5-6 to TRBJ2-1; TRBD1 aligns across 7 bases. Trimming cost V 4 bases and J 2 bases; bases outside gene matches: 6. CDR3 size: 15 residues. CDR1 SGHDT and CDR2 YYEEEE come from the germline V gene. CDR3 protein: CASSALGGAYNEQFF. DNA for the CDR3: TGTGCCAGCAGCGCCTTAGGGGGCGCCTACAATGAGCAGTTCTTC.

The chain recombines TRBV27 with TRBJ1-4; 9 nucleotides align to TRBD1. The CDR3 has 15 amino acids. V lost 4 bases and J lost 5; bases outside the gene matches: 5. Germline CDR1 reads MNHEY; CDR2 reads SMNVEV (reference sequence). The CDR3 nucleotides read TGTGCCAGCAGTTCGATCGGGACAGGGAATGAAAAACTGTTTTTT. Its translation: CASSSIGTGNEKLFF. The full variable domain, with the rest looked up from reference TRBV27 and TRBJ1-4, is EAQVTQNPRYLITVTGKKLTVTCSQNMNHEYMSWYRQDPGLGLRQIYYSMNVEVTDKGDVPEGYKVSRKEKRNFPLILESPSPNQTSLYFCASSSIGTGNEKLFFGSGTQLSVL.

This clone has only a few counts. The rearrangement uses TRBV11-1 and TRBJ1-1; no definite D call. V was shortened by 0 bases and J by 1 base, with 15 bases between the two germline ends. CDR1 is SGHAT, CDR2 FQDESV, per germline (reference sequence). This CDR3 comprises 17 residues. Here the CDR3 reads CASSLARWQVANTEAFF. In nucleotides, the CDR3 is TGTGCCAGCAGCTTAGCTCGATGGCAGGTTGCGAACACTGAAGCTTTCTTT.

J is TRBJ1-4 and V is TRBV7-9; 7 positions match TRBD1. Per the germline V gene, CDR1 is SEHNR and CDR2 is FQNEAQ (reference sequence). The CDR3 is made up of 16 amino acids. V lost 5 bases and J lost 4; bases outside the gene matches: 10. CDR3 sequence (DNA): TGTGCCAGCAGCCCGACAGGGATGCGGGGTAATGAAAAACTGTTTTTT. Residues: CASSPTGMRGNEKLFF.

The DNA of the CDR3 is TGTGCCAGCAGTTACTCGAACGGGGTCATCTACGAGCAGTACTTC. The encoded protein is CASSYSNGVIYEQYF. The V and J genes are TRBV6-5 and TRBJ2-7, with D perhaps TRBD2 (5 bases). Trimming removed 0 bases from V and 3 bases from J, with 12 bases in between. The CDR3 is 15 residues long. CDR1 and CDR2 from the germline V gene are MNHEY and SVGAGI.

The chain couples TRBV4-2 to TRBJ2-1, with D unclear. This CDR3 is 17 amino acids long. V dropped 1 base and J dropped 4 bases, with 17 bases sitting between them. Germline CDR1 LGHNA, CDR2 YNFKEQ. The CDR3: CASSQGFSGTAYNEQFF. For the CDR3, the DNA is TGTGCCAGCAGCCAAGGGTTTTCGGGCACTGCTTACAATGAGCAGTTCTTC.

The rearrangement links TRBV5-6 to TRBJ2-3; D remains ambiguous. CDR1 and CDR2 (germline): SGHDT, YYEEEE. The ends were cut back, 0 bases at V and 4 bases at J, with 0 bases in the middle. CDR3 size: 11 residues. The CDR3 coding sequence is TGTGCCAGCAGCTTGGCAGATACGCAGTATTTT. As protein: CASSLADTQYF. Variable domain in full (rest from reference TRBV5-6 and TRBJ2-3): DAGVTQSPTHLIKTRGQQVTLRCSPKSGHDTVSWYQQALGQGPQFIFQYYEEEERQRGNFPDRFSGHQFPNYSSELNVNALLLGDSALYLCASSLADTQYFGPGTRLTVL.

The chain joins TRBV11-3 to TRBJ1-2; 9 bases fit TRBD1. Germline V gene data show CDR1 as SGHNT and CDR2 as YENEEA. V gave up 5 bases and J gave up 5 bases; unmatched junction bases: 3. The CDR3 contains 13 residues. CDR3 nucleotide sequence: TGTGCCAGCAGCCCAGGGACAGGGTATGGCTACACCTTC. As protein: CASSPGTGYGYTF. The variable domain in full, completed from reference TRBV11-3 and TRBJ1-2, reads EAGVVQSPRYKIIEKKQPVAFWCNPISGHNTLYWYLQNLGQGPELLIRYENEEAVDDSQLPKDRFSAERLKGVDSTLKIQPAELGDSAVYLCASSPGTGYGYTFGSGTRLTVV.